Sequencing of this TCR beta chain was carried out in a study of T cell responses to AZD1222 COVID-19 vaccine. CDR1 is SEHNR and CDR2 is FQNEAQ in the germline V gene (reference sequence). V was clipped by 4 bases and J by 0 bases, with 16 bases between them. There are 17 residues in the CDR3. The repertoire was sequenced with immunoSEQ multiplex PCR; TCRdb's copy has only in-frame clones and lacks some. The sample contains some 56,000 clones, 75% to 90% of which appear only once. This clone has more than one count but fewer than ten. The input for sequencing was peripheral blood, taken 28 days after the second AZD1222 dose. The chain joins TRBV7-9 to TRBJ1-3; D is perhaps TRBD1 (5 bases). This clonotype was sampled from an adult who received the AZD1222 COVID-19 vaccine. In nucleotides, the CDR3 is TGTGCCAGCAGCTCCCGGGGACGCAGCTTCTCTGGAAACACCATATATTTT. Translation gives CASSSRGRSFSGNTIYF.